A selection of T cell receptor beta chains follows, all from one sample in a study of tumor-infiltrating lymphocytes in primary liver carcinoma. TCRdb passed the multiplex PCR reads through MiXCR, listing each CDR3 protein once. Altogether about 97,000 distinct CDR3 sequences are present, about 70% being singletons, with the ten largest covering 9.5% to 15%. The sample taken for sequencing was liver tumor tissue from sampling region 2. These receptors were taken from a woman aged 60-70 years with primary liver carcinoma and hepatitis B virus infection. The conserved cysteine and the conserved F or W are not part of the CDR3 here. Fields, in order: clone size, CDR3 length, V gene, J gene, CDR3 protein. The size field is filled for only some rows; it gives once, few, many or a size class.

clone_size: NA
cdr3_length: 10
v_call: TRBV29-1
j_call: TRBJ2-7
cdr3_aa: SVEDRSGEQY

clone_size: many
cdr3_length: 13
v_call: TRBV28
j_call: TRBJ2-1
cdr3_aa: ASSKPGQGIDEQF

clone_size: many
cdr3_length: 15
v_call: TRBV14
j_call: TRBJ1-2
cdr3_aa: ASSSRTGGTIGYGYT

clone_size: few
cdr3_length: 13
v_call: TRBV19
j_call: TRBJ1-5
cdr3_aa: ASISDRASNQPQH

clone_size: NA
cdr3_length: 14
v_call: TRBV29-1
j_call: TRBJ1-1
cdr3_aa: SVEGTGGSMYTGAF

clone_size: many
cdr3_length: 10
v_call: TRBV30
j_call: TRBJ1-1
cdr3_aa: AWRTGFTEAF

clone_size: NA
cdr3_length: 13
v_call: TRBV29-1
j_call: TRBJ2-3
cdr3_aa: SVGKSTTSTDTQY

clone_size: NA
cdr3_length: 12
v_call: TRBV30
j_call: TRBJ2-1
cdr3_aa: ARSRGRELGEQL

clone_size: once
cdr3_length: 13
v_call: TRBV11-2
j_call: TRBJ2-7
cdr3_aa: ASSLGAGDGYGEY

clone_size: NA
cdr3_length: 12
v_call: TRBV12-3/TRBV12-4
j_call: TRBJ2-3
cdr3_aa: ARNFHRSTDTQY

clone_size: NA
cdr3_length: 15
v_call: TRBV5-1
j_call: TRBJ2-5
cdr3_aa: ASTTTGTGASGGAQY

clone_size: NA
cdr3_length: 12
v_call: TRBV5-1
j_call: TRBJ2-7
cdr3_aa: DSSTGQGSDEQY

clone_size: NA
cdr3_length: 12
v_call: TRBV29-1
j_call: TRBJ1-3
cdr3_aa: SVWETGRGNTIY

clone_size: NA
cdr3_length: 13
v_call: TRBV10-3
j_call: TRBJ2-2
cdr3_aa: AVSLPLGGAGELF

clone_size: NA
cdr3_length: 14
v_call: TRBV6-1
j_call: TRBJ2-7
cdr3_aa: ASSTTGALGSYGQY

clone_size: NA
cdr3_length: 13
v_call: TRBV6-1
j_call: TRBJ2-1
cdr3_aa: ASSKGWYFINEQF

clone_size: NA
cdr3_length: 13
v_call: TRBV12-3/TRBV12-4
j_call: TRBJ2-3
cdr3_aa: ASSGGTRVGDTQY

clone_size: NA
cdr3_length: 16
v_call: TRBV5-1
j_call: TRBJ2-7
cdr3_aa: ASSSRAGTSGRAYKQY

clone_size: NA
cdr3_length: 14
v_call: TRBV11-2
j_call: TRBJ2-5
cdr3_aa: ASSRRWTDLRETRY

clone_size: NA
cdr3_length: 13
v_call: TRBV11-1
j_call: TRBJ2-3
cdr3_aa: AGSPSGGRTDTQY

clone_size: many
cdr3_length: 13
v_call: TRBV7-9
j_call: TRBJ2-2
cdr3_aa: ASRGGQAGAGELF

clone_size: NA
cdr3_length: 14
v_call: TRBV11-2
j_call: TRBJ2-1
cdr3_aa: ASSSEMGMRYSEQF

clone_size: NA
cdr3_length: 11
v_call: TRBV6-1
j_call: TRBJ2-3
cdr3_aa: ASMTGREYMQY

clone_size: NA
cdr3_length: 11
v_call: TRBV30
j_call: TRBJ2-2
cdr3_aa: AWNVRDRGELF

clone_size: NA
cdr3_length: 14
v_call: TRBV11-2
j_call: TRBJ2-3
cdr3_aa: ASSRMTGVYTDTQY

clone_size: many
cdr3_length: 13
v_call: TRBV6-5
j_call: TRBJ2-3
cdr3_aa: ASSYRGSRTDTQY

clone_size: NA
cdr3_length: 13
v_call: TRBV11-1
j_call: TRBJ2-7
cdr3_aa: ASSYLEGPSYEQY

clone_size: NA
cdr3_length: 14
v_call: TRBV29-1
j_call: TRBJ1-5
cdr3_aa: SAKDGGPFSNQPKH

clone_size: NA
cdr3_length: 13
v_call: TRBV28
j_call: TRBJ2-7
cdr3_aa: ASSATGSLTYKQY

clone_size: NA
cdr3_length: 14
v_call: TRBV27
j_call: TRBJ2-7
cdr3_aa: ASRDSGQGIFDEQY

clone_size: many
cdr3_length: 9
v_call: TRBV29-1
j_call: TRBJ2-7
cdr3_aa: SVKLGSEQY

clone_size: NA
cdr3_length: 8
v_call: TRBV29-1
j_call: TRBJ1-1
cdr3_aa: SVEETEAF

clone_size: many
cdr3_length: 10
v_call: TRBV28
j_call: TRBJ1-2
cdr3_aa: ASHRAGYGYT

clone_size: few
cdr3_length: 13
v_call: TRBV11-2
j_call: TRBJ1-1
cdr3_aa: AGGGTGGKGTEAS

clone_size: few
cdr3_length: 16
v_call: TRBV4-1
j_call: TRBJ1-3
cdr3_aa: ASSPSGRGGLAGNTIY

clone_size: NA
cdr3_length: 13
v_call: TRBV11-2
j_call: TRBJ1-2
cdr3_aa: VSSLDPEANYGYT

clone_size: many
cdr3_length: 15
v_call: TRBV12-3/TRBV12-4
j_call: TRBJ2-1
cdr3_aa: ASSPTSSGRSYNEQF

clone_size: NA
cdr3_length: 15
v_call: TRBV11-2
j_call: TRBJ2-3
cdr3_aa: ASSPNRGSRLGDTQY

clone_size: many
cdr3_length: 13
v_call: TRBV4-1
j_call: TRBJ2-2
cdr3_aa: ASSQTDRGTGELF